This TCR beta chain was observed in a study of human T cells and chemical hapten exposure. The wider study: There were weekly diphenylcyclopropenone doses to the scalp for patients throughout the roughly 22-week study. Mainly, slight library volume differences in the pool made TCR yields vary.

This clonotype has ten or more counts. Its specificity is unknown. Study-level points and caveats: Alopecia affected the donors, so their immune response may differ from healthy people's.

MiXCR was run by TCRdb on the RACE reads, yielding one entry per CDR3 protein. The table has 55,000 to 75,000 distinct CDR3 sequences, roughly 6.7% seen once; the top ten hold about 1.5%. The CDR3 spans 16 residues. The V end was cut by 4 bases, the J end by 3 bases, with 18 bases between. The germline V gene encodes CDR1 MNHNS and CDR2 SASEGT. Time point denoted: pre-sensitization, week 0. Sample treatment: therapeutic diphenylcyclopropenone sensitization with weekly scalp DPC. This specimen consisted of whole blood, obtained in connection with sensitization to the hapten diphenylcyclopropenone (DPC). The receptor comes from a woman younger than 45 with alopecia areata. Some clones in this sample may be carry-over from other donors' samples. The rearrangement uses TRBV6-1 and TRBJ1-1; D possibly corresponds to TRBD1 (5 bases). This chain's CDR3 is CASSVRRVRGDTEAFF. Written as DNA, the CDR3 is TGTGCCAGCAGTGTGAGACGAGTCCGGGGGGACACTGAAGCTTTCTTT.